One and the same sample provided the 16 T cell receptor beta chains below, sequenced in a study of neurological immune-mediated disorders. In TCRdb, the 5' RACE reads were re-called with MiXCR into one record per CDR3 protein. The sample gives tens of thousands of distinct CDR3 sequences, about 4.3% of which show up once; more than 5% is in the top ten. The time point was: longitudinal time-point 3. The specimen sequenced was PBMCs. These receptors came from a woman between 55 and 75 years old with multiple sclerosis.

This clonotype was detected many times. The chain couples TRBV6-5 to TRBJ2-5; 8 nucleotides align to TRBD2. The trim removed 7 bases at V and 5 bases at J, leaving 9 bases unmatched. This CDR3 is 14 amino acids long. Germline V gene lookup returns CDR1 MNHEY and CDR2 SVGAGI. CDR3 sequence: CASMEGLAWETQYF. For the CDR3, the DNA is TGTGCCAGCATGGAAGGACTAGCCTGGGAGACCCAGTACTTC.

Only a few counts were recorded for this clonotype. The chain's CDR3 is CASSFIGQGIYEQYF. In nucleotides, the CDR3 is TGTGCCAGCAGTTTTATAGGACAGGGTATCTACGAGCAGTACTTC. The V call is TRBV27, the J call TRBJ2-7; 8 positions match TRBD1. Trimming removed 3 bases from V and 3 bases from J; junction bases left unmatched: 7. The CDR3 totals 15 residues. Looked up from germline, CDR1 is MNHEY and CDR2 is SMNVEV (reference sequence).

At least ten counts were recorded for this clonotype. This chain uses TRBV12-3 or TRBV12-4 with TRBJ2-2; the D is unclear. The CDR3 consists of 14 residues. Trimming took 2 bases from V and 0 from J, leaving 4 bases between them. The CDR3 sequence: CASSLQANTGELFF. Written as DNA, the CDR3 is TGTGCCAGCAGTTTACAGGCGAACACCGGGGAGCTGTTTTTT.

This clonotype has a count of ten or more. This rearrangement joins TRBV12-3 or TRBV12-4 to TRBJ1-1; 7 nucleotides line up with TRBD1. This CDR3 region has 13 residues. V shed 3 bases, J shed 11 bases, and the junction held 9 bases outside the gene matches. CDR3 nucleotide sequence: TGTGCCAGCAGTTTCCCCCGGACAGGAGGGGCTTTCTTT. This sequence encodes CASSFPRTGGAFF.

This clonotype has at least ten counts. The chain uses TRBV5-1 and TRBJ1-1, with D unresolved. The V and J ends lost 8 bases and 0 bases respectively, with 5 bases between them. The CDR3 consists of 11 residues. CDR1 SGHRS and CDR2 YFSETQ come from the germline V gene. CDR3 bases: TGCGCCAGTCGGGTGAACACTGAAGCTTTCTTT. Protein sequence: CASRVNTEAFF. The whole variable domain, remainder taken from reference TRBV5-1 and TRBJ1-1, is KAGVTQTPRYLIKTRGQQVTLSCSPISGHRSVSWYQQTPGQGLQFLFEYFSETQRNKGNFPGRFSGRQFSNSRSEMNVSTLELGDSALYLCASRVNTEAFFGQGTRLTVV.

For this clonotype: A single base separates this from a much larger clone, so it may be a read error. The rearrangement joins TRBV6-1 to TRBJ2-7, with 7 bases identical to TRBD1. The CDR3 has 14 amino acids. Trimming at V came to 8 bases and at J to 2 bases, leaving 9 bases not matched to a gene. In germline, CDR1 is MNHNS, CDR2 SASEGT. The CDR3 DNA reads TGTGCCAGCTACAGGGGAAGGGCAACCTACGAGCAGTACTTC. It translates to CASYRGRATYEQYF.

In its sample, this clonotype ranks as medium-sized (0.01 to 0.1%). This sequence joins TRBV29-1 and TRBJ1-5; D possibly corresponds to TRBD1 (5 bases). V was pared by 4 bases and J by 7 bases, with 11 bases between. The CDR3 has 12 residues. CDR1 is SQVTM and CDR2 is ANQGSEA in the germline V gene. CDR3 nucleotides: TGCAGCGTTGGGGATCAGGGACAGCCCCAGCATTTT. This encodes CSVGDQGQPQHF. Using reference TRBV29-1 and TRBJ1-5 for the parts outside the CDR3, the full variable domain is SAVISQKPSRDICQRGTSLTIQCQVDSQVTMMFWYRQQPGQSLTLIATANQGSEATYESGFVIDKFPISRPNLTFSTLTVSNMSPEDSSIYLCSVGDQGQPQHFGDGTRLSIL.

The sample holds many counts of this clonotype. V is TRBV18 and J is TRBJ2-7; D remains ambiguous. The germline V gene encodes CDR1 KGHSH and CDR2 LQKENI. Trimming left V 0 bases short and J 3 bases short, with 6 bases between. CDR3 length equals 13 residues. The CDR3 sequence is CASSPPPNYEQYF. In DNA, the CDR3 is TGTGCCAGCTCACCACCGCCAAACTACGAGCAGTACTTC.

Many counts were recorded for this clonotype. The chain links TRBV5-1 to TRBJ2-2; TRBD2 aligns across 9 bases. CDR3 length: 14 amino acids. The germline V gene has CDR1 SGHRS and CDR2 YFSETQ. The V segment lost 7 bases and the J segment 3 bases; nucleotides outside the gene matches: 4. The CDR3: CASSGLADTGELFF. The CDR3 nucleotides are TGCGCCAGCTCGGGACTAGCAGACACCGGGGAGCTGTTTTTT. Full variable domain (missing parts from reference TRBV5-1 and TRBJ2-2): KAGVTQTPRYLIKTRGQQVTLSCSPISGHRSVSWYQQTPGQGLQFLFEYFSETQRNKGNFPGRFSGRQFSNSRSEMNVSTLELGDSALYLCASSGLADTGELFFGEGSRLTVL.

In this sample, this clonotype turned up many times. V is TRBV5-1 and J is TRBJ1-1; 7 nucleotides agree with TRBD1. With 4 bases clipped from V and 1 base from J, the junction kept 7 bases outside the gene matches. The CDR3 has 15 amino acids. From germline, CDR1 is SGHRS and CDR2 YFSETQ. DNA of the CDR3: TGCGCCAGCAGCCGCGAGACAGGGAGGAACACTGAAGCTTTCTTT. Translating it yields CASSRETGRNTEAFF.

This clonotype was seen repeatedly, ten times or more. V usage is TRBV7-2 and J usage is TRBJ2-5, with D perhaps TRBD2 (6 bases). The CDR3 has 15 residues. CDR1 SGHTA and CDR2 FQGNSA come from the germline V gene. Trimming pared 1 base from V and 5 bases from J, leaving 14 bases between. The CDR3 coding sequence is TGTGCCAGCAGCTTAGGAACAGGACTATGGGAGACCCAGTACTTC. Translating gives CASSLGTGLWETQYF.

This clonotype occurred many times. The chain combines TRBV10-3 with TRBJ2-5; tentative D call: TRBD1 (6 bases). Per the germline V gene, CDR1 is ENHRY and CDR2 is SYGVKD. The CDR3 is 13 residues long. V lost 4 bases and J 1 base, leaving 7 bases between the germline ends. Written as DNA, the CDR3 is TGTGCCATCAGTGGGACAGCCCAAGAGACCCAGTACTTC. Its translation is CAISGTAQETQYF.

This clonotype has ten or more counts. The chain uses TRBV7-2 and TRBJ2-2; D remains unclear. Trimming took off 1 base at V and 7 bases at J, with 7 bases between the two ends. Per the germline V gene, CDR1 is SGHTA and CDR2 is FQGNSA. The CDR3 covers 13 residues. The CDR3 sequence: CASSLGDFGELFF. The CDR3 DNA reads TGTGCCAGCAGCTTAGGAGATTTCGGGGAGCTGTTTTTT. The variable domain in full, completed from reference TRBV7-2 and TRBJ2-2, reads GAGVSQSPSNKVTEKGKDVELRCDPISGHTALYWYRQSLGQGLEFLIYFQGNSAPDKSGLPSDRFSAERTGGSVSTLTIQRTQQEDSAVYLCASSLGDFGELFFGEGSRLTVL.

This clonotype showed up many times. The chain recombines TRBV20-1 with TRBJ2-5; 14 bases map to TRBD2. The CDR3 contains 15 residues. Germline values: CDR1 DFQATT, CDR2 SNEGSKA (reference sequence). J was trimmed by 5 bases and V by 8 bases; bases with no gene match: 10. The CDR3 sequence is CSSFSGTSGGETQYF. CDR3 in DNA: TGCAGTTCATTTTCTGGGACTAGCGGGGGTGAGACCCAGTACTTC.

This clonotype was counted many times. V gene TRBV5-1 combines with J gene TRBJ1-4, with D possibly matching TRBD1 (5 bases). CDR3 length: 15 residues. Germline loops: CDR1 SGHRS, CDR2 YFSETQ. Trimming stripped 0 bases from V and 6 bases from J, with 12 bases between. In DNA form, the CDR3 reads TGCGCCAGCAGCTTGGAAGGGGCCGCGGATGAAAAACTGTTTTTT. Its protein is CASSLEGAADEKLFF.

This clonotype showed up many times. The gene calls are TRBV5-1 and TRBJ2-1; TRBD1 might be the D (5 bases). The CDR3 extends over 16 amino acids. Germline assignment: CDR1 SGHRS and CDR2 YFSETQ. Deletions cut 4 bases from V and 7 bases from J, with 21 bases between. CDR3 DNA sequence: TGCGCCAGCAGCACCCTAAACAGGACAAAAACGAATGAGCAGTTCTTC. It encodes CASSTLNRTKTNEQFF.